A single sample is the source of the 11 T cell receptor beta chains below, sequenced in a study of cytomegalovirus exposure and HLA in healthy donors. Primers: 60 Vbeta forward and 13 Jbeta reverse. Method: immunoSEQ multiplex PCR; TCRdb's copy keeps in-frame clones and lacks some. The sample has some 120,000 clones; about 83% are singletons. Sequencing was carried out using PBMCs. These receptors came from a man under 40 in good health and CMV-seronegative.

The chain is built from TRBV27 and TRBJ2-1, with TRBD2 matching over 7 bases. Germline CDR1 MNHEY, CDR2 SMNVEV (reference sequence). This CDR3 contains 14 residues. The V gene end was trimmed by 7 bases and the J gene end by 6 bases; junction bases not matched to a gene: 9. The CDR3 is CASTYGEGSNEQFF. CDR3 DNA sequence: TGTGCCAGCACCTATGGGGAGGGGTCCAATGAGCAGTTCTTC.

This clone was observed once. The CDR3 spells CASSLAPNRGSGNTIYF. In nucleotides, the CDR3 is TGCGCCAGCAGCTTGGCCCCGAACAGGGGGTCAGGAAACACCATATATTTT. V usage is TRBV5-1 and J usage is TRBJ1-3; 8 bases match TRBD1. V gave up 0 bases and J gave up 4 bases; unmatched junction bases: 9. CDR3 length: 17 residues. Per germline, CDR1 SGHRS and CDR2 YFSETQ. The full variable domain, in which reference TRBV5-1 and TRBJ1-3 provide the parts outside the CDR3, is KAGVTQTPRYLIKTRGQQVTLSCSPISGHRSVSWYQQTPGQGLQFLFEYFSETQRNKGNFPGRFSGRQFSNSRSEMNVSTLELGDSALYLCASSLAPNRGSGNTIYFGEGSWLTVV.

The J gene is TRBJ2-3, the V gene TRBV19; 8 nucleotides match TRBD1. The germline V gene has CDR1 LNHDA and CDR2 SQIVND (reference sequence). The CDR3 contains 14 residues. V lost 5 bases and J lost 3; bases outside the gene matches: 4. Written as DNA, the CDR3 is TGTGCCAGTAGTCTTAGACAGGGGACAGATACGCAGTATTTT. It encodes CASSLRQGTDTQYF.

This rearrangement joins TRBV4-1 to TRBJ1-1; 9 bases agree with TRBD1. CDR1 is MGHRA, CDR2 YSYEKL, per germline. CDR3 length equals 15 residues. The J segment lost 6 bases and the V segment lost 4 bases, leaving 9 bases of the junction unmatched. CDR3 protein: CASSRIGQGMPEAFF. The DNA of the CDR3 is TGCGCCAGCAGCCGTATAGGACAGGGGATGCCTGAAGCTTTCTTT.

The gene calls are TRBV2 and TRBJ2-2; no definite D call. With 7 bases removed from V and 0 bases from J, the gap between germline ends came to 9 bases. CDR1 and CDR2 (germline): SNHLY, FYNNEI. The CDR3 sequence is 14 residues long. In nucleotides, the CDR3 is TGTGCCAGCATCCCCCTAACGAACACCGGGGAGCTGTTTTTT. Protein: CASIPLTNTGELFF.

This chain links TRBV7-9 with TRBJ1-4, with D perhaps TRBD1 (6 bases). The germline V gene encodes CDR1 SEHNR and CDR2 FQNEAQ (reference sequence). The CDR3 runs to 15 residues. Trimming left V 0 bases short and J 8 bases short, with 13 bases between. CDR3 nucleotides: TGTGCCAGCAGCTTAGCGAGGGGGACGAAAGAAAAACTGTTTTTT. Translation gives CASSLARGTKEKLFF.

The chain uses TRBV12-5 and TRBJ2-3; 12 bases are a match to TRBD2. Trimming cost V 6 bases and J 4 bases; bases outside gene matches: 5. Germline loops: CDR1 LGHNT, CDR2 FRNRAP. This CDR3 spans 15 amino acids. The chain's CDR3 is CASGLGLAGSDTQYF. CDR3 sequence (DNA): TGTGCTAGTGGCCTCGGACTAGCGGGATCAGATACGCAGTATTTT. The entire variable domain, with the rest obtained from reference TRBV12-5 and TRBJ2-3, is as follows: DARVTQTPRHKVTEMGQEVTMRCQPILGHNTVFWYRQTMMQGLELLAYFRNRAPLDDSGMPKDRFSAEMPDATLATLKIQPSEPRDSAVYFCASGLGLAGSDTQYFGPGTRLTVL.

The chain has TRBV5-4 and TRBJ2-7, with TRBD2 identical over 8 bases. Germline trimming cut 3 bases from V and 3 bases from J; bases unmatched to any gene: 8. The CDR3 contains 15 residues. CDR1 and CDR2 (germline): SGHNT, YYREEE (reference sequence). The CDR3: CASSSRGLGIYEQYF. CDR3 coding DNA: TGTGCCAGCAGCTCCCGGGGACTAGGGATCTACGAGCAGTACTTC.

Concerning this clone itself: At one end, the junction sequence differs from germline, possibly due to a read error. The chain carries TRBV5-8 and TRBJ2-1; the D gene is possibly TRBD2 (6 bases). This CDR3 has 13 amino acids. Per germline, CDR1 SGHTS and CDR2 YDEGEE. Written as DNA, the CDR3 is TGTGCCAGCAGCAGGGACTCCTACAGTGAGCAGTTCTTC. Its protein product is CASSRDSYSEQFF.

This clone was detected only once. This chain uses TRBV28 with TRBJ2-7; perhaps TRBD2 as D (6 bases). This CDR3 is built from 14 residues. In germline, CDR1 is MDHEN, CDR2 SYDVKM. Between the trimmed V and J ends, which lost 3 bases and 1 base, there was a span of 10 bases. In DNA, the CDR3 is TGTGCCAGCAGTTTCCCGGCGGGGTCCTACGAGCAGTACTTC. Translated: CASSFPAGSYEQYF.

CDR3 residues: CASSEGTGGPETQYF. The CDR3 coding sequence is TGTGCCAGCAGTGAAGGGACAGGGGGACCAGAGACCCAGTACTTC. The chain couples TRBV25-1 to TRBJ2-5; TRBD1 matches 11 bases. Germline trimming cut 2 bases from V and 4 bases from J; bases unmatched to any gene: 3. There are 15 residues in the CDR3. Germline V CDR1 and CDR2: MGHDK, SYGVNS.